The clone carrying this T cell receptor (beta chain) came up a few times. The antigen is undetermined. One entry per CDR3 protein, called by TCRdb with MiXCR from the 5' RACE reads. The table lists just over 300,000 distinct CDR3 sequences, roughly a fifth of them singletons. This record belongs to a study of T-cell memory formation after mild COVID-19. Study-level points and caveats: Second-wave clones reaching peak frequency on day 37 lacked confirmed SARS-CoV-2 specificity.

The sequence derives from a man between 18 and 35 years old who had mild COVID-19 (a few samples of this study predate the infection). Cell type and time point are not known. Sequenced material: PBMCs or a T cell subset sorted from them (not recorded which).

CDR3 DNA: TGTGCCAGCAGCTCCTCTTGGGGGGCGATATATTTT. It codes for CASSSSWGAIYF. The gene calls are TRBV7-8 and TRBJ1-3; weak D call: TRBD1 (6 bases). V was shortened by 4 bases and J by 13 bases, with 14 bases between the two germline ends. This CDR3 contains 12 residues. CDR1 and CDR2 (germline): SGHVS, FQNEAQ.